This TCR beta chain came from a study of post-analysis software for immune sequencing data. Trimming pared 2 bases from V and 4 bases from J, leaving 14 bases between. CDR3 length: 15 amino acids. Per the germline V gene, CDR1 is LGHNA and CDR2 is YNFKEQ. In its sample, this clonotype was seen a few times. As yet, its antigen is unknown. Carried by the TCR beta cDNA libraries were unique molecular identifiers. T cells numbering roughly 1 to 10 million yielded 450,000 to 500,000 cDNA molecules. TCRdb re-called the PCR reads with MiXCR, one entry per CDR3 protein. The sample gives about 200,000 distinct CDR3 sequences, around 29% of which show up once; approximately 3% is in the top ten. General study points: F measure clustering grouped samples strongly by preparation batch. When patients were compared with controls, about five TRBV segments were more frequent, TRBV5-6, TRBV5-1 and TRBV20-1 among them. Normalized Chao1 diversity in multiple sclerosis patients fell significantly below that of controls.

The rearrangement links TRBV4-2 to TRBJ1-1; D not resolved. The sequence came from a girl younger than 18 with multiple sclerosis. What was sequenced was blood. The chain's CDR3 is CASSQSRVAVTEAFF. In DNA form, the CDR3 reads TGTGCCAGCAGCCAATCTCGGGTGGCAGTCACTGAAGCTTTCTTT.